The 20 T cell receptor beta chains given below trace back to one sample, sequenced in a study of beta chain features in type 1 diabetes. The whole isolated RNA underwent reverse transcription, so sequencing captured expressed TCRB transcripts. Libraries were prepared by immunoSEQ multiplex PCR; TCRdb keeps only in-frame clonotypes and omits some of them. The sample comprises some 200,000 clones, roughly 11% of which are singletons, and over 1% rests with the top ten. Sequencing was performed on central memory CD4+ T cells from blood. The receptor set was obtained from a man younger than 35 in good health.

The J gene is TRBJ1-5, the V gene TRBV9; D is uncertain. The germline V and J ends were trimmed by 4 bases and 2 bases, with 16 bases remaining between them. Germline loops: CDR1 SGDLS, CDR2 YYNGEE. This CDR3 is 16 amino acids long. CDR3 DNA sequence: TGTGCCAGCAGCCCGGGAAGCGACTTGGGCAATCAGCCCCAGCATTTT. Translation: CASSPGSDLGNQPQHF.

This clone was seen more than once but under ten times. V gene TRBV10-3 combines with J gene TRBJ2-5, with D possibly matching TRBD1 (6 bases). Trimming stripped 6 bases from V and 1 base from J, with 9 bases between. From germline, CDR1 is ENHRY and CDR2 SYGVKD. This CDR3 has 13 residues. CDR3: CAIRGGSQETQYF. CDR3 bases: TGTGCCATCAGAGGGGGATCCCAAGAGACCCAGTACTTC.

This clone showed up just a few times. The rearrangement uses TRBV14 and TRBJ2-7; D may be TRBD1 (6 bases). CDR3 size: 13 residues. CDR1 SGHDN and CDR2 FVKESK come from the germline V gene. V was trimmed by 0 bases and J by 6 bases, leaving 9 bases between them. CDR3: CASSQDLRGEQYF. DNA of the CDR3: TGTGCCAGCAGCCAAGATCTCAGGGGCGAGCAGTACTTC. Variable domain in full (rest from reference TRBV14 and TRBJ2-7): EAGVTQFPSHSVIEKGQTVTLRCDPISGHDNLYWYRRVMGKEIKFLLHFVKESKQDESGMPNNRFLAERTGGTYSTLKVQPAELEDSGVYFCASSQDLRGEQYFGPGTRLTVT.

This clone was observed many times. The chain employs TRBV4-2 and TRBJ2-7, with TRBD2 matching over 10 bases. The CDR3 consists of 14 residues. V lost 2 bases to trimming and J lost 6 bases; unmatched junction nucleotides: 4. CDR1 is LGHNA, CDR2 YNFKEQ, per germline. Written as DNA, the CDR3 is TGTGCCAGCAGCCAAAGGCTAGCGGGAGCCGAGCAGTACTTC. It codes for CASSQRLAGAEQYF.

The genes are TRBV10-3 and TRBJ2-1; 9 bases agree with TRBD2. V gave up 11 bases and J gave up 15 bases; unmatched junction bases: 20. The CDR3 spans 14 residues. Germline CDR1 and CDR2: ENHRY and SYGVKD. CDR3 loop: CAAGAGGPPWSRFF. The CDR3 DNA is TGTGCCGCCGGGGCGGGAGGGCCCCCCTGGTCTCGGTTCTTC.

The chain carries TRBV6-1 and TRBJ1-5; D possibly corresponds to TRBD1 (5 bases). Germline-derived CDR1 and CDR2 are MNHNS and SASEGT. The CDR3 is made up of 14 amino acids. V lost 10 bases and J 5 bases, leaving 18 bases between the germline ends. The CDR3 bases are TGTGCCATCTCGACTGACAGATCCTATCAGCCCCAGCATTTT. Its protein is CAISTDRSYQPQHF.

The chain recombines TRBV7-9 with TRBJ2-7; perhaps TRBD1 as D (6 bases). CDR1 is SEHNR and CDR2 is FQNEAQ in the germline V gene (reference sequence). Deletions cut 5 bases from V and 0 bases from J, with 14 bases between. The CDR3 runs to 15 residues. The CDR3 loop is CASSHVDRSSYEQYF. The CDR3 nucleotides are TGTGCCAGCAGCCACGTTGACAGGAGCTCCTACGAGCAGTACTTC. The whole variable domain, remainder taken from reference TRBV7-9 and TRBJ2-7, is DTGVSQNPRHKITKRGQNVTFRCDPISEHNRLYWYRQTLGQGPEFLTYFQNEAQLEKSRLLSDRFSAERPKGSFSTLEIQRTEQGDSAMYLCASSHVDRSSYEQYFGPGTRLTVT.

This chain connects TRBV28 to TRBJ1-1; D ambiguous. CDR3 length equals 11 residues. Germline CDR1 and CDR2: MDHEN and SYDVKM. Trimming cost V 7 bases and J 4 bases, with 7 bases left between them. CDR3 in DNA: TGTGCCAGCATTCTGGGCACTGAAGCTTTCTTT. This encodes CASILGTEAFF.

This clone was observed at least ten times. The CDR3 nucleotides read TGTGCCAGCAGGTCGGGACGGAACTCTGGAAACACCATATATTTT. Amino acids: CASRSGRNSGNTIYF. V usage is TRBV4-2 and J usage is TRBJ1-3; D perhaps matches TRBD1 (5 bases). Germline values: CDR1 LGHNA, CDR2 YNFKEQ. With 6 bases removed from V and 0 bases from J, the gap between germline ends came to 12 bases. CDR3 length: 15 amino acids.

Here the CDR3 DNA reads TGTGCCAGCAGCCGTCTTTTGTCTTTCTCCTACGAGCAGTACTTC. Protein sequence: CASSRLLSFSYEQYF. The chain recombines TRBV7-9 with TRBJ2-7; D call uncertain. The CDR3 contains 15 residues. Trimming left V 5 bases short and J 0 bases short, with 14 bases between. CDR1 is SEHNR and CDR2 is FQNEAQ in the germline V gene (reference sequence).

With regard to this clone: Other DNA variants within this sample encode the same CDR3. The CDR3 DNA follows: TGTGCCAGCAGCTTAGGGACAAACACCGGGGAGCTGTTTTTT. This encodes CASSLGTNTGELFF. The chain carries TRBV7-3 and TRBJ2-2; a possible D gene is TRBD1 (6 bases). The germline V gene encodes CDR1 SGHTA and CDR2 FQGTGA. Trimming cost V 2 bases and J 2 bases, with 6 bases left between them. The CDR3 extends over 14 amino acids.

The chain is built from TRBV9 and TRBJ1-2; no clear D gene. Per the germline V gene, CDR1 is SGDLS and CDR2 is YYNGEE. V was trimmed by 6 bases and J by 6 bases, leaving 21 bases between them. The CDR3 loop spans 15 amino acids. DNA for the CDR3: TGTGCCAGCACCCAAAGTCTCGGCCGTGGAGATGGCTACACCTTC. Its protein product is CASTQSLGRGDGYTF.

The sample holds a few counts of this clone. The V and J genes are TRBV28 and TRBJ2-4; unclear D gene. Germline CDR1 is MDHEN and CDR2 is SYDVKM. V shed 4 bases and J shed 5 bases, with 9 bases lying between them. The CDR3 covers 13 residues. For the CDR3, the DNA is TGTGCCAGCAGTTCGGCCAGCCAAAACATTCAGTACTTC. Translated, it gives CASSSASQNIQYF.

The CDR3 loop reads CASSLGVHREMAGELFF. In nucleotides, the CDR3 is TGTGCCAGCAGCTTAGGGGTACACAGGGAAATGGCCGGGGAGCTGTTTTTT. V usage is TRBV7-7 and J usage is TRBJ2-2; D is possibly TRBD1 (6 bases). With 1 base removed from V and 6 bases from J, the gap between germline ends came to 18 bases. Looked up from germline, CDR1 is SSHAT and CDR2 is FNYEAQ (reference sequence). CDR3 length: 17 residues.

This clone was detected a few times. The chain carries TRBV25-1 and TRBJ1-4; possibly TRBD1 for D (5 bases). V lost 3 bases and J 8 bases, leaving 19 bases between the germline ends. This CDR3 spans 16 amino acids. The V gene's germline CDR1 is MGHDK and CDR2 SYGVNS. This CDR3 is CASSDLEGTVQEKLFF. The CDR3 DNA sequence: TGTGCCAGCAGTGATTTGGAGGGGACGGTACAGGAAAAACTGTTTTTT. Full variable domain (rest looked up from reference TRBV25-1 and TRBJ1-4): EADIYQTPRYLVIGTGKKITLECSQTMGHDKMYWYQQDPGMELHLIHYSYGVNSTEKGDLSSESTVSRIRTEHFPLTLESARPSHTSQYLCASSDLEGTVQEKLFFGSGTQLSVL.

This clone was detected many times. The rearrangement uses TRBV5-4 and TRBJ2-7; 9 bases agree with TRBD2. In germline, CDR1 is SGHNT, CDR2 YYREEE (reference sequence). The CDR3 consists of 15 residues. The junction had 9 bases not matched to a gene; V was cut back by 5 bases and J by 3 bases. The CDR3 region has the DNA TGTGCCAGCAGTAAAACCGGGACTAGCTTCTACGAGCAGTACTTC. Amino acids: CASSKTGTSFYEQYF.

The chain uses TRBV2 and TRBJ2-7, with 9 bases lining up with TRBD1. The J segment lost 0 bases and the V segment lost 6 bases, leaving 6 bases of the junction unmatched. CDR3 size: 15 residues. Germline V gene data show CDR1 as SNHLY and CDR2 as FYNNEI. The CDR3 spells CASSGDRASSYEQYF. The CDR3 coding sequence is TGTGCCAGCAGCGGGGACAGGGCGAGCTCCTACGAGCAGTACTTC.

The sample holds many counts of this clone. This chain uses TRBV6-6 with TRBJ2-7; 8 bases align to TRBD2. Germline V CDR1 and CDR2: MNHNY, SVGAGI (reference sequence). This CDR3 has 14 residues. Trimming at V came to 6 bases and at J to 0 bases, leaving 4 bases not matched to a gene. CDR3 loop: CASRTLAASYEQYF. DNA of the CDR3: TGTGCCAGCAGGACACTAGCGGCCTCCTACGAGCAGTACTTC.

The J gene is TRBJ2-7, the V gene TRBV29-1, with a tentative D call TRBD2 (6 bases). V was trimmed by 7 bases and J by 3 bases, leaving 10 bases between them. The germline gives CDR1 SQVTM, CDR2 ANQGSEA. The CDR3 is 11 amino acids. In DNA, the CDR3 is TGCAGCGCCGTAGCGGTCTACGAGCAGTACTTC. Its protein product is CSAVAVYEQYF.

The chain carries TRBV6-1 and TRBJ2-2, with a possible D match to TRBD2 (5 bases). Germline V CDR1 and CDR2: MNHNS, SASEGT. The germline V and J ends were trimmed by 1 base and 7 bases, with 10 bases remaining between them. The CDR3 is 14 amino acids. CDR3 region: CASSEGSGGGELFF. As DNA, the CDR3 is TGTGCCAGCAGTGAAGGAAGCGGAGGCGGGGAGCTGTTTTTT.